Following are 30 T cell receptor beta chains from one sample sequenced in a study of cytomegalovirus exposure and HLA in healthy donors. The PCR had 60 Vbeta and 13 Jbeta primers. Here immunoSEQ multiplex PCR was the method, and the copy in TCRdb shows in-frame clones only, minus some. The sample comprises more than 150,000 clones, about 80% of which are singletons, and 2% to 2.5% rests with the top ten. Sequencing was performed on PBMCs. Receptors originate from a woman between 25 and 40 years old in good health and CMV-seronegative.

The rearrangement joins TRBV6-5 to TRBJ2-5, with 13 bases lining up with TRBD2. CDR3 length: 15 residues. Germline V lookup: CDR1 MNHEY, CDR2 SVGAGI. J lost 5 bases, V lost 6 bases, and 6 bases had no gene match. CDR3: CASRPLTSGRETQYF. DNA of the CDR3: TGTGCCAGCAGACCCTTGACTAGCGGGAGGGAGACCCAGTACTTC.

J is TRBJ2-3 and V is TRBV4-2, with 8 bases that match TRBD2. Germline CDR1 LGHNA, CDR2 YNFKEQ. Unmatched junction bases numbered 0, after V lost 4 bases and J lost 0 bases. The CDR3 sequence is 14 residues long. CDR3 sequence: CASSPSGSTDTQYF. The DNA for the CDR3 is TGTGCCAGCAGCCCTAGCGGGAGCACAGATACGCAGTATTTT.

The chain joins TRBV2 to TRBJ2-3; TRBD2 agrees at 13 bases. Germline V gives CDR1 SNHLY, CDR2 FYNNEI. There are 19 residues in the CDR3. V shed 7 bases and J 2 bases; nucleotides not matched to a gene: 15. The CDR3 loop is CASTSTSGGADSITDTQYF. The CDR3 coding sequence is TGTGCCAGCACCTCTACTAGCGGGGGGGCCGACTCCATCACAGATACGCAGTATTTT.

The CDR3 bases are TGCGCCAGCAGCCAAGGGGCCAGGGGGCGAGATGAAAAACTGTTTTTT. Its translation: CASSQGARGRDEKLFF. The rearrangement joins TRBV4-3 to TRBJ1-4; 8 nucleotides align to TRBD1. Trimming cost V 1 base and J 6 bases; bases outside gene matches: 7. Germline values: CDR1 LGHNA, CDR2 YSLEER. The CDR3 consists of 16 residues.

The gene calls are TRBV5-1 and TRBJ2-2, with D possibly being TRBD2 (6 bases). CDR3 length: 15 residues. Germline V CDR1 and CDR2: SGHRS, YFSETQ. Trimming took off 3 bases at V and 4 bases at J, with 13 bases between the two ends. CDR3 residues: CASSWAGGSTGELFF. Here the CDR3 DNA reads TGCGCCAGCAGCTGGGCCGGGGGTAGCACCGGGGAGCTGTTTTTT.

The chain couples TRBV6-1 to TRBJ1-4; D may be TRBD1 (5 bases). The CDR3 totals 16 residues. The germline gives CDR1 MNHNS, CDR2 SASEGT. With 2 bases removed from V and 8 bases from J, the gap between germline ends came to 18 bases. The CDR3 DNA follows: TGTGCCAGCAGTGAAAAGGTTTCCCCGGCAGGGGAAAAACTGTTTTTT. This codes for CASSEKVSPAGEKLFF.

The chain links TRBV7-9 to TRBJ2-3; D possibly corresponds to TRBD2 (5 bases). The CDR3 extends over 18 amino acids. Looked up from germline, CDR1 is SEHNR and CDR2 is FQNEAQ (reference sequence). Trimming stripped 5 bases from V and 0 bases from J, with 21 bases between. Here the CDR3 DNA reads TGTGCCAGCAGCACCAACCGCGGGCAGAGAGTTAGCACAGATACGCAGTATTTT. Amino acid sequence: CASSTNRGQRVSTDTQYF. Together with reference TRBV7-9 and TRBJ2-3, the CDR3 gives the full variable domain: DTGVSQNPRHKITKRGQNVTFRCDPISEHNRLYWYRQTLGQGPEFLTYFQNEAQLEKSRLLSDRFSAERPKGSFSTLEIQRTEQGDSAMYLCASSTNRGQRVSTDTQYFGPGTRLTVL.

In regard to this clone: The junction departs from the called germline gene at one end, perhaps through a read error. This rearrangement joins TRBV5-4 to TRBJ2-5, with D perhaps TRBD2 (5 bases). Germline V gene lookup returns CDR1 SGHNT and CDR2 YYREEE (reference sequence). CDR3 size: 14 residues. CDR3 nucleotides: TGTGCCAGCAGCCCCGACCTAGGGAGCAAGACCCAGCACTTC. Translation: CASSPDLGSKTQHF.

This chain joins TRBV19 and TRBJ1-2; 8 nucleotides match TRBD1. V shed 6 bases and J 4 bases; nucleotides not matched to a gene: 7. This CDR3 is built from 14 residues. From germline, CDR1 is LNHDA and CDR2 SQIVND (reference sequence). The chain's CDR3 is CASRGQGAIYGYTF. For the CDR3, the DNA is TGTGCCAGTAGAGGTCAGGGGGCGATCTATGGCTACACCTTC.

The CDR3 DNA follows: TGTGCCAGCAGCTTGGGGGGGGACAGGGGGAGCCATCAGCCCCAGCATTTT. Encoded protein: CASSLGGDRGSHQPQHF. The J gene is TRBJ1-5, the V gene TRBV5-6, with 11 bases lining up with TRBD1. Germline lookup yields CDR1 SGHDT and CDR2 YYEEEE. There are 17 residues in the CDR3. The trim removed 0 bases at V and 5 bases at J, leaving 7 bases unmatched.

The J gene is TRBJ2-7, the V gene TRBV5-1, with D possibly TRBD1 on 6 matching bases. The CDR3 has 15 amino acids. Per the germline V gene, CDR1 is SGHRS and CDR2 is YFSETQ. Trimming stripped 5 bases from V and 4 bases from J, with 19 bases between. CDR3 coding DNA: TGCGCCAGCAGTTCCGTCGGACAGTTCCTGTACGAGCAGTACTTC. This translates into CASSSVGQFLYEQYF.

The chain combines TRBV18 with TRBJ2-2; no clear D gene. Trimming cost V 4 bases and J 4 bases, with 10 bases left between them. This CDR3 spans 14 amino acids. The germline V gene encodes CDR1 KGHSH and CDR2 LQKENI. CDR3 in DNA: TGTGCCAGCTCACGATCCACGGGCACCGGGGAGCTGTTTTTT. Protein: CASSRSTGTGELFF.

V and J are TRBV28 and TRBJ2-7; tentative D call: TRBD2 (6 bases). The V end was cut by 6 bases, the J end by 2 bases, with 14 bases between. The germline gives CDR1 MDHEN, CDR2 SYDVKM. The CDR3 spans 14 residues. CDR3 sequence (DNA): TGTGCCAGCAGCACGGGACTGACTACCTACGAGCAGTACTTC. Translated, it gives CASSTGLTTYEQYF.

In the case of this clone: Germline is not matched at one junction end, which may reflect a read error. The chain links TRBV6-1 to TRBJ2-6, with D perhaps TRBD1 (6 bases). Germline CDR1 reads MNHNS; CDR2 reads SASEGT. The CDR3 has 15 amino acids. The CDR3 loop is CASRQEISGANGLTF. CDR3 nucleotides: TGTGCCAGTAGACAGGAAATCTCTGGGGCCAACGGCCTGACTTTC.

This clone has more than one count but fewer than ten. The chain has TRBV13 and TRBJ1-1; a weak D match, TRBD1 (6 bases). Germline V lookup: CDR1 PRHDT, CDR2 FYEKMQ (reference sequence). The CDR3 is made up of 13 amino acids. V lost 6 bases and J 6 bases, leaving 14 bases between the germline ends. CDR3 region: CASSWGRRAEAFF. The CDR3 DNA reads TGTGCCAGCAGTTGGGGGCGCAGGGCTGAAGCTTTCTTT.

The chain couples TRBV9 to TRBJ2-3; tentatively, D is TRBD1 (6 bases). Germline V gene lookup returns CDR1 SGDLS and CDR2 YYNGEE. This CDR3 is 15 amino acids long. V was shortened by 2 bases and J by 0 bases, with 10 bases between the two germline ends. The CDR3 sequence: CASSVTGSSTDTQYF. CDR3 in DNA: TGTGCCAGCAGCGTGACAGGATCTAGCACAGATACGCAGTATTTT.

The chain combines TRBV5-8 with TRBJ2-3, with TRBD1 matching over 11 bases. The CDR3 runs 15 residues. V dropped 3 bases and J dropped 2; count of bases not matched to a gene: 2. The V gene's germline CDR1 is SGHTS and CDR2 YDEGEE. CDR3 coding DNA: TGTGCCAGCAGCTGGGGACAGGGGGACACAGATACGCAGTATTTT. Its translation: CASSWGQGDTDTQYF.

This clone was detected only once. CDR3 coding DNA: TGTGCCACCGGGACTAGCGTTCGGAAGACCCAGTACTTC. Its translation is CATGTSVRKTQYF. The chain carries TRBV19 and TRBJ2-5, with 10 bases lining up with TRBD2. The CDR3 has 13 residues. J lost 6 bases, V lost 10 bases, and 8 bases had no gene match. From germline, CDR1 is LNHDA and CDR2 SQIVND (reference sequence).

The rearrangement links TRBV6-5 to TRBJ1-1, with no clear D. The CDR3 spans 14 residues. The germline V and J ends were trimmed by 10 bases and 4 bases, with 19 bases remaining between them. Germline assignment: CDR1 MNHEY and CDR2 SVGAGI. The DNA of the CDR3 is TGTGCCACCTATTCACCTTTATCACCCACTGAAGCTTTCTTT. It codes for CATYSPLSPTEAFF.

The chain couples TRBV7-6 to TRBJ2-4, with unresolved D. Per the germline V gene, CDR1 is SGHVS and CDR2 is FNYEAQ. Trimming shortened V by 0 bases and J by 12 bases, and 12 bases separated the two germline ends. The CDR3 covers 13 residues. CDR3 sequence reads: CASSLALLGSQYF. The CDR3 DNA sequence: TGTGCCAGCAGCTTAGCCCTCCTAGGCAGTCAGTACTTC. Full variable domain (remainder filled in from reference TRBV7-6 and TRBJ2-4): GAGVSQSPRYKVTKRGQDVALRCDPISGHVSLYWYRQALGQGPEFLTYFNYEAQQDKSGLPNDRFSAERPEGSISTLTIQRTEQRDSAMYRCASSLALLGSQYFGAGTRLSVL.

The chain links TRBV7-6 to TRBJ1-2; TRBD1 aligns across 8 bases. There are 18 residues in the CDR3. Germline V gives CDR1 SGHVS, CDR2 FNYEAQ. The V and J ends lost 2 bases and 6 bases, in that order; junction bases with no gene match: 17. The CDR3 DNA is TGTGCCAGCAGCTTAAATGCTAGGGACAGGTATTCACCACATGGCTACACCTTC. This gives the protein CASSLNARDRYSPHGYTF.

The genes are TRBV28 and TRBJ1-2; TRBD1 matches at 8 bases. The germline V gene encodes CDR1 MDHEN and CDR2 SYDVKM. V shed 5 bases, J shed 4 bases, and the junction held 3 bases outside the gene matches. The CDR3 sequence is 13 residues long. This CDR3 is CASSGGQGYGYTF. The CDR3 DNA reads TGTGCCAGCAGTGGAGGACAGGGCTATGGCTACACCTTC.

Written as DNA, the CDR3 is TGTGCCAGCAGCTTAAGAGGGTGGGGGCACAATGAGCAGTTCTTC. It codes for CASSLRGWGHNEQFF. The genes are TRBV7-9 and TRBJ2-1, with TRBD1 as a possible D gene (6 bases). CDR1 is SEHNR and CDR2 is FQNEAQ in the germline V gene (reference sequence). The CDR3 has 15 amino acids. V lost 2 bases and J lost 5, with 13 bases in between.

The chain joins TRBV27 to TRBJ1-4; TRBD1 matches at 8 bases. J gave up 8 bases and V 6 bases, and 8 bases lay outside the gene matches. The CDR3 runs 14 residues. From germline, CDR1 is MNHEY and CDR2 SMNVEV (reference sequence). The CDR3: CASRGTGLSEKLFF. The CDR3 region has the DNA TGTGCCAGCAGGGGGACAGGTCTATCCGAAAAACTGTTTTTT.

The table lists this clone with a few counts. The gene calls are TRBV5-4 and TRBJ2-1, with D perhaps TRBD1 (6 bases). The CDR3 has 13 amino acids. In germline, CDR1 is SGHNT, CDR2 YYREEE (reference sequence). Trimming removed 4 bases at V and 3 bases at J, with 8 bases between. The CDR3 DNA sequence: TGTGCCAGCAGCCCGGACAGCTACAATGAGCAGTTCTTC. Translation gives CASSPDSYNEQFF.

V gene TRBV6-5 combines with J gene TRBJ1-5, with D possibly being TRBD1 (5 bases). The CDR3 spans 15 residues. V gave up 0 bases and J gave up 6 bases, with 12 bases separating them. CDR1 is MNHEY, CDR2 SVGAGI, per germline. The DNA for the CDR3 is TGTGCCAGCAGTTACTCTCCAGGGCCCAGTCAGCCCCAGCATTTT. The encoded protein is CASSYSPGPSQPQHF.

V and J are TRBV28 and TRBJ1-5; possible D gene TRBD1, 5 bases. Trimming took 5 bases from V and 4 from J, leaving 12 bases between them. Germline V gives CDR1 MDHEN, CDR2 SYDVKM. CDR3 length: 14 amino acids. CDR3 DNA sequence: TGTGCCAGCAGTAGGATGGGGCAAAATCAGCCCCAGCATTTT. Translated, it gives CASSRMGQNQPQHF.

The chain employs TRBV5-4 and TRBJ2-3, with 11 positions matching TRBD1. The V and J ends lost 4 bases and 4 bases, in that order; junction bases with no gene match: 2. The CDR3 is 14 amino acids. Germline CDR1 and CDR2: SGHNT and YYREEE (reference sequence). The CDR3 here is CASSTGQGADTQYF. The CDR3 DNA sequence: TGTGCCAGCAGCACGGGACAGGGGGCAGATACGCAGTATTTT.

Worth noting for this clone: A junction end diverges from the germline sequence, so it may reflect a read error. This sequence joins TRBV7-9 and TRBJ2-7, with D perhaps matching TRBD2 (6 bases). There are 15 residues in the CDR3. CDR1 SEHNR and CDR2 FQNEAQ come from the germline V gene (reference sequence). CDR3 sequence: CSSAGAGPSIYEQYF. The CDR3 coding sequence is TGTTCCAGCGCGGGTGCGGGACCATCAATTTACGAGCAGTACTTC.

The rearrangement joins TRBV7-9 to TRBJ2-2; D unresolved. Trimming cost V 1 base and J 6 bases, with 6 bases left between them. This CDR3 is 13 amino acids long. Germline V gene data show CDR1 as SEHNR and CDR2 as FQNEAQ (reference sequence). The CDR3 DNA reads TGTGCCAGCAGCTTAGTGGGCGCCGGGGAGCTGTTTTTT. This encodes CASSLVGAGELFF.